The 27 T cell receptor beta chains below all came from one sample that was sequenced in a study of shared clonotypes between healthy human individuals. Data came from immunoSEQ multiplex PCR; TCRdb stores just in-frame clones and leaves some out. The sample shows 1 million to 1.3 million clones, more than 75% of them seen only once. The sequenced sample was memory CD4+ T cells from PBMCs. The subset: CD45RA-negative fraction. The receptors derive from a man younger than 35 in good health. Some clones in this sample may be carry-over from other donors' samples.

With respect to this clone: Additional DNA sequences in this sample encode the identical CDR3. The chain links TRBV19 to TRBJ2-1, with no clear D. V was pared by 2 bases and J by 4 bases, with 0 bases between. Germline V gene data show CDR1 as LNHDA and CDR2 as SQIVND (reference sequence). The CDR3 consists of 11 residues. CDR3 protein: CASSIYNEQFF. The CDR3 region has the DNA TGTGCCAGTAGTATATACAATGAGCAGTTCTTC.

The rearrangement links TRBV11-3 to TRBJ2-7; TRBD2 agrees at 15 bases. Trimming took 5 bases from V and 3 from J; bases not matched to a gene: 11. CDR3 size: 18 residues. Germline loops: CDR1 SGHNT, CDR2 YENEEA. The CDR3 is CASSPGTSGRRIGYEQYF. CDR3 nucleotides: TGTGCCAGCAGCCCTGGGACTAGCGGGAGGAGAATTGGCTACGAGCAGTACTTC.

The rearrangement uses TRBV15 and TRBJ2-2, with TRBD1 as a possible D gene (6 bases). V gave up 0 bases and J gave up 4 bases, with 12 bases separating them. Germline V CDR1 and CDR2: LNHNV, YYDKDF (reference sequence). The CDR3 extends over 16 amino acids. The CDR3 bases are TGTGCCACCAGCAGAGAACAGGGACGTGGCACCGGGGAGCTGTTTTTT. Amino acids: CATSREQGRGTGELFF.

This chain connects TRBV18 to TRBJ2-5; perhaps TRBD1 as D (6 bases). This CDR3 has 15 amino acids. Germline loops: CDR1 KGHSH, CDR2 LQKENI. The V end was cut by 2 bases, the J end by 5 bases, with 15 bases between. CDR3 DNA: TGTGCCAGCTCACCATTTCACAGGGAGATCGAGACCCAGTACTTC. Its translation is CASSPFHREIETQYF. The full variable domain, completed using reference TRBV18 and TRBJ2-5, is NAGVMQNPRHLVRRRGQEARLRCSPMKGHSHVYWYRQLPEEGLKFMVYLQKENIIDESGMPKERFSAEFPKEGPSILRIQQVVRGDSAAYFCASSPFHREIETQYFGPGTRLLVL.

To note about this clone: Other DNA sequences in the sample encode the same CDR3. The chain is built from TRBV27 and TRBJ1-1; the D is unclear. The germline V gene has CDR1 MNHEY and CDR2 SMNVEV (reference sequence). There are 12 residues in the CDR3. V lost 4 bases and J lost 1, with 4 bases in between. The CDR3 DNA sequence: TGTGCCAGCAGTTCCCCGAACACTGAAGCTTTCTTT. This encodes CASSSPNTEAFF.

V and J are TRBV6-1 and TRBJ2-3; tentatively, D is TRBD1 or TRBD2 (5 bases each). Germline CDR1 and CDR2: MNHNS and SASEGT. Trimming removed 6 bases at V and 8 bases at J, with 21 bases between. This CDR3 region has 15 residues. CDR3 region: CASSKTRDPGGTQYF. As DNA, the CDR3 is TGTGCCAGCAGCAAAACCCGGGACCCCGGCGGTACGCAGTATTTT.

The chain carries TRBV18 and TRBJ2-6; the match to TRBD1 covers 10 bases. Germline V CDR1 and CDR2: KGHSH, LQKENI. J was trimmed by 0 bases and V by 3 bases; bases with no gene match: 5. The CDR3 extends over 18 amino acids. The CDR3 DNA follows: TGTGCCAGCTCACCTGGACAGGGGGTCCTCTCTGGGGCCAACGTCCTGACTTTC. Its protein is CASSPGQGVLSGANVLTF. The full variable domain, completed using reference TRBV18 and TRBJ2-6, is NAGVMQNPRHLVRRRGQEARLRCSPMKGHSHVYWYRQLPEEGLKFMVYLQKENIIDESGMPKERFSAEFPKEGPSILRIQQVVRGDSAAYFCASSPGQGVLSGANVLTFGAGSRLTVL.

J is TRBJ2-3 and V is TRBV7-2, with D perhaps TRBD2 (6 bases). The CDR3 sequence is 14 residues long. Trimming shortened V by 2 bases and J by 4 bases, and 10 bases separated the two germline ends. From germline, CDR1 is SGHTA and CDR2 FQGNSA. The CDR3 here is CASSLRTGADTQYF. The CDR3 DNA follows: TGTGCCAGCAGCTTACGCACGGGAGCAGATACGCAGTATTTT.

V usage is TRBV19 and J usage is TRBJ2-1, with 7 bases matching TRBD1. Per the germline V gene, CDR1 is LNHDA and CDR2 is SQIVND (reference sequence). CDR3 length: 15 residues. The ends lost 3 bases at V and 7 bases at J; junction bases unmatched: 9. Written as DNA, the CDR3 is TGTGCCAGTAGTATGGCAGGGGGTAGGTGGAATGAGCAGTTCTTC. This encodes CASSMAGGRWNEQFF.

The chain combines TRBV28 with TRBJ2-5, with 8 bases that match TRBD2. With 5 bases clipped from V and 4 bases from J, the junction kept 9 bases outside the gene matches. CDR3 length equals 15 residues. The germline V gene has CDR1 MDHEN and CDR2 SYDVKM. The CDR3 protein is CASSDPSGGRETQYF. In DNA form, the CDR3 reads TGTGCCAGCAGTGATCCGTCGGGGGGGAGAGAGACCCAGTACTTC.

V usage is TRBV7-2 and J usage is TRBJ1-2, with TRBD1 identical over 8 bases. The germline V gene encodes CDR1 SGHTA and CDR2 FQGNSA. The ends lost 3 bases at V and 8 bases at J; junction bases unmatched: 5. The CDR3 covers 13 residues. The CDR3: CASSFQQGDGYTF. For the CDR3, the DNA is TGTGCCAGCAGCTTCCAACAGGGGGACGGCTACACCTTC.

This clone was picked up many times. This sequence joins TRBV28 and TRBJ1-1; TRBD1 matches at 8 bases. The CDR3 length is 14 residues. CDR1 and CDR2 (germline): MDHEN, SYDVKM. V lost 4 bases to trimming and J lost 7 bases; unmatched junction nucleotides: 8. CDR3 sequence: CASSSGQGAGEAFF. Here the CDR3 DNA reads TGTGCCAGCAGTTCGGGGCAGGGGGCTGGTGAAGCTTTCTTT.

The rearrangement uses TRBV18 and TRBJ2-5, with D possibly TRBD1 on 7 matching bases. V lost 1 base and J lost 5, with 14 bases in between. The CDR3 has 15 amino acids. The germline gives CDR1 KGHSH, CDR2 LQKENI. In nucleotides, the CDR3 is TGTGCCAGCTCACCACGCGGCGGGACAGATGAGACCCAGTACTTC. Encoded protein: CASSPRGGTDETQYF.

The rearrangement links TRBV5-4 to TRBJ2-3; D is ambiguous. Germline assignment: CDR1 SGHNT and CDR2 YYREEE (reference sequence). The CDR3 is made up of 13 amino acids. Trimming removed 0 bases from V and 4 bases from J, with 6 bases in between. The CDR3 sequence is CASSLDRPDTQYF. The CDR3 nucleotides read TGTGCCAGCAGCTTGGACCGCCCAGATACGCAGTATTTT.

On this clone itself: This may come from a read error, since a much larger clone is one base off. The chain has TRBV4-2 and TRBJ2-5; D perhaps matches TRBD2 (5 bases). The CDR3 loop spans 12 amino acids. Germline CDR1 and CDR2: LGHNA and YNFKEQ. The V and J ends lost 5 bases and 5 bases respectively, with 9 bases between them. The CDR3 nucleotides read TGTGCCAGCAGCTTAGCGATCGAGACCCAGTACTTC. Encoded protein: CASSLAIETQYF.

This chain links TRBV5-5 with TRBJ1-2, with D hard to call. Germline V gene lookup returns CDR1 SGHKS and CDR2 YYEKEE (reference sequence). The germline V and J ends were trimmed by 5 bases and 3 bases, with 5 bases remaining between them. There are 11 residues in the CDR3. CDR3 nucleotides: TGTGCCAGCAGGTTTGACTATGGCTACACCTTC. Residues: CASRFDYGYTF.

J is TRBJ1-2 and V is TRBV23-1, with a weak D call TRBD1 (6 bases). TRBV23-1 is noted as an ORF with a role that remains uncertain. This CDR3 spans 14 amino acids. V gave up 4 bases and J gave up 1 base, with 10 bases separating them. The CDR3 reads CASSPRTVNYGYTF. In nucleotides, the CDR3 is TGCGCCAGCAGTCCGCGGACAGTTAACTATGGCTACACCTTC.

The chain combines TRBV10-3 with TRBJ2-3, with TRBD2 matching 12 bases. From germline, CDR1 is ENHRY and CDR2 SYGVKD. This CDR3 is 13 amino acids long. V lost 8 bases to trimming and J lost 3 bases; unmatched junction nucleotides: 0. The CDR3 nucleotides are TGTGCCATCGGGACTAGCGGGACAGATACGCAGTATTTT. Amino acid sequence: CAIGTSGTDTQYF.

The V gene is TRBV5-6, the J gene TRBJ1-1; D might be TRBD1 (6 bases). This CDR3 contains 15 residues. Trimming removed 2 bases from V and 1 base from J, with 12 bases in between. CDR1 and CDR2 (germline): SGHDT, YYEEEE. CDR3: CASSFRSGANTEAFF. CDR3 coding DNA: TGTGCCAGCAGCTTCCGATCAGGGGCGAACACTGAAGCTTTCTTT.

The rearrangement joins TRBV19 to TRBJ2-2; tentative D call: TRBD2 (5 bases). Trimming took off 4 bases at V and 5 bases at J, with 14 bases between the two ends. The CDR3 consists of 15 residues. Germline V gene lookup returns CDR1 LNHDA and CDR2 SQIVND (reference sequence). In nucleotides, the CDR3 is TGTGCCAGTAGTAGAGGGCCCAGCGGTACCGGGGAGCTGTTTTTT. Its translation is CASSRGPSGTGELFF.

The CDR3 protein is CASSTMKGRGAYGYTF. The DNA for the CDR3 is TGTGCCAGTAGTACGATGAAGGGACGCGGGGCATATGGCTACACCTTC. The chain carries TRBV19 and TRBJ1-2; possibly TRBD1 for D (5 bases). CDR1 and CDR2 (germline): LNHDA, SQIVND (reference sequence). Between the trimmed V and J ends, which lost 4 bases and 5 bases, there was a span of 20 bases. This CDR3 spans 16 amino acids.

On this clone itself: The same CDR3 arises from other DNA sequences in this sample as well. The rearrangement joins TRBV7-8 to TRBJ1-1; D might be TRBD1 (5 bases). The germline CDR1 and CDR2 sequences are SGHVS and FQNEAQ. The CDR3 has 14 amino acids. Trimming stripped 5 bases from V and 0 bases from J, with 10 bases between. CDR3 in DNA: TGTGCCAGCAGCCGCAGGGTCATGAACACTGAAGCTTTCTTT. It codes for CASSRRVMNTEAFF.

The gene calls are TRBV5-1 and TRBJ2-7; D may be TRBD2 (6 bases). Trimming removed 0 bases at V and 2 bases at J, with 12 bases between. The CDR3 contains 15 residues. CDR1 SGHRS and CDR2 YFSETQ come from the germline V gene. The CDR3 DNA follows: TGCGCCAGCAGCTTGGTGAGCGGGCCCCCCTACGAGCAGTACTTC. This sequence encodes CASSLVSGPPYEQYF.

J is TRBJ1-1 and V is TRBV11-2; D unresolved. The CDR3 runs 17 residues. V was clipped by 1 base and J by 7 bases, with 22 bases between them. Per the germline V gene, CDR1 is SGHAT and CDR2 is FQNNGV. The CDR3 loop is CASSLGLTAPAVGEAFF. The CDR3 DNA sequence: TGTGCCAGCAGCTTAGGGCTAACAGCCCCTGCCGTTGGTGAAGCTTTCTTT. Variable domain in full (rest from reference TRBV11-2 and TRBJ1-1): EAGVAQSPRYKIIEKRQSVAFWCNPISGHATLYWYQQILGQGPKLLIQFQNNGVVDDSQLPKDRFSAERLKGVDSTLKIQPAKLEDSAVYLCASSLGLTAPAVGEAFFGQGTRLTVV.

The rearrangement links TRBV18 to TRBJ1-3; the D gene is possibly TRBD1 (5 bases). CDR1 and CDR2 (germline): KGHSH, LQKENI. V lost 10 bases to trimming and J lost 0 bases, with 13 bases between them. The CDR3 length is 14 residues. The CDR3 region has the DNA TGTGCCACCCGCCAGGGAGACTCTGGAAACACCATATATTTT. Translating gives CATRQGDSGNTIYF.

The chain combines TRBV7-2 with TRBJ2-3, with D unclear. V gave up 0 bases and J gave up 10 bases, with 8 bases separating them. The CDR3 is made up of 12 amino acids. Per the germline V gene, CDR1 is SGHTA and CDR2 is FQGNSA. The CDR3 DNA is TGTGCCAGCAGCTTAGCGGCCCCGGCGCAGTATTTT. It codes for CASSLAAPAQYF.

This sequence joins TRBV9 and TRBJ2-1; 10 bases match TRBD2. Germline V gene data show CDR1 as SGDLS and CDR2 as YYNGEE. V was clipped by 0 bases and J by 9 bases; unmatched bases: 15. CDR3 length: 18 amino acids. CDR3 in DNA: TGTGCCAGCAGCGTAGTGGGGGTGGCTAGCGGGAGTGGTGGTGAGCAGTTCTTC. Its protein is CASSVVGVASGSGGEQFF.